Below, 3 T cell receptor beta chains from the same sample are listed, as sequenced in a study of regulatory T cells in long-lasting Graves disease. The sample's time point: newly diagnosed GD, antithyroid drugs for less than 3 months. PBMC RNA served as the TCR library source. Through Arm-PCR of CDR3 regions and iRepertoire HTBI primers, TCR beta libraries were built. MiXCR was run by TCRdb on the multiplex PCR reads, yielding one entry per CDR3 protein. The sample carries over 500,000 distinct CDR3 sequences, 16% recorded once. These data were also reused for a study on T cells in Graves' hyperthyroidism and ophthalmopathy.

Sequenced material: peripheral blood mononuclear cells (PBMCs), taken at new diagnosis, from a patient treated with antithyroid drugs. These receptors all stem from a woman in her 30s with Graves disease.

The V call is TRBV3-1, the J call TRBJ2-4, with D hard to call. This CDR3 contains 18 residues. Per germline, CDR1 LGHDT and CDR2 YNNKEL (reference sequence). The ends were cut back, 1 base at V and 0 bases at J, with 16 bases in the middle. The CDR3 protein is CASSQGVGQNLAKNIQYF. CDR3 DNA: TGTGCCAGCAGCCAAGGGGTAGGGCAGAACCTAGCCAAAAACATTCAGTACTTC.

The chain couples TRBV5-1 to TRBJ2-3; D may be TRBD1 (6 bases). The V gene's germline CDR1 is SGHRS and CDR2 YFSETQ. The CDR3 consists of 16 residues. V lost 4 bases and J lost 4, with 19 bases in between. For the CDR3, the DNA is TGCGCCAGCAGCCAACGACTAACAGGGTTCGCAGATACGCAGTATTTT. It is translated as CASSQRLTGFADTQYF.

This clonotype has a count of ten or more. The chain combines TRBV5-1 with TRBJ2-7, with TRBD2 matching over 15 bases. V dropped 3 bases and J dropped 3; count of bases not matched to a gene: 10. From germline, CDR1 is SGHRS and CDR2 YFSETQ. This CDR3 is built from 18 residues. The CDR3 here is CASSSGTSGRISFYEQYF. CDR3 coding DNA: TGCGCCAGCAGCTCCGGGACTAGCGGGAGGATCTCGTTCTACGAGCAGTACTTC.